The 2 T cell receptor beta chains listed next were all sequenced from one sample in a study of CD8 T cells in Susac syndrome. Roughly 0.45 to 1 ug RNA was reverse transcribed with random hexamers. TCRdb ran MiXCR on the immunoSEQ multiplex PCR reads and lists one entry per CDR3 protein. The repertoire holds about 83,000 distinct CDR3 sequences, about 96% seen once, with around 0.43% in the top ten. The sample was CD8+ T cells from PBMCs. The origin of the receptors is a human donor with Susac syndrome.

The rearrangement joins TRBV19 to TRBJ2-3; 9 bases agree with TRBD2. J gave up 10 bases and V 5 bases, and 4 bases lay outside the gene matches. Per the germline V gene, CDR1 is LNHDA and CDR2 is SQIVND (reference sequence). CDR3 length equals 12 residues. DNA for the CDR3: TGTGCCAGTAGTGACGTAGCGGGGGCGCAGTATTTT. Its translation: CASSDVAGAQYF.

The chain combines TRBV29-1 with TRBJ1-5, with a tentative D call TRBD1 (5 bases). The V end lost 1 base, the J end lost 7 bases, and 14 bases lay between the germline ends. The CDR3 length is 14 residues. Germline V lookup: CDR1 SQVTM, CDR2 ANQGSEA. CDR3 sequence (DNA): TGCAGCGTTGAAGTTTCCGGGGGAGGACAGCCCCAGCATTTT. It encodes CSVEVSGGGQPQHF.